Below are 14 T cell receptor beta chains sequenced from a single sample in a study of identifying expanded T cells in peripheral blood (dated by TCRdb to between 2018 and 2020). The method behind the library was the immunoSEQ multiplex PCR assay. TCRdb took over this immuneACCESS table, retaining in-frame rearrangements with V and J assigned. Such tables are incomplete; in checked studies, under half of the missing clones stem from an unresolved V gene, and the remainder is unexplained. The sample profile shows 75,000 to 95,000 clones; around 83% of them were found once. The top ten constitute 3.5% to 5% of the sample. The source material was blood. These receptors all come from a person aged 18 to 70 in good health.

The V call is TRBV18, the J call TRBJ2-5; D possibly corresponds to TRBD1 (5 bases). This CDR3 spans 17 amino acids. With 3 bases removed from V and 5 bases from J, the gap between germline ends came to 22 bases. Germline lookup yields CDR1 KGHSH and CDR2 LQKENI. In nucleotides, the CDR3 is TGTGCCAGCTCACCGGTCCTGGGTAGGGGAACGTTGGAGACCCAGTACTTC. Amino acid sequence: CASSPVLGRGTLETQYF. Using reference TRBV18 and TRBJ2-5 for the parts outside the CDR3, the full variable domain is NAGVMQNPRHLVRRRGQEARLRCSPMKGHSHVYWYRQLPEEGLKFMVYLQKENIIDESGMPKERFSAEFPKEGPSILRIQQVVRGDSAAYFCASSPVLGRGTLETQYFGPGTRLLVL.

The chain recombines TRBV5-6 with TRBJ1-5; the D gene is possibly TRBD1 (6 bases). Germline V gives CDR1 SGHDT, CDR2 YYEEEE. Between the trimmed V and J ends, which lost 4 bases and 5 bases, there was a span of 19 bases. The CDR3 sequence is 16 residues long. The CDR3 loop reads CASSPGQGRRHQPQHF. CDR3 in DNA: TGTGCCAGCAGCCCGGGGCAGGGGAGGCGCCATCAGCCCCAGCATTTT. Filled out from reference TRBV5-6 and TRBJ1-5, the complete variable domain reads DAGVTQSPTHLIKTRGQQVTLRCSPKSGHDTVSWYQQALGQGPQFIFQYYEEEERQRGNFPDRFSGHQFPNYSSELNVNALLLGDSALYLCASSPGQGRRHQPQHFGDGTRLSIL.

This rearrangement joins TRBV27 to TRBJ2-1; perhaps D is TRBD1 or TRBD2 (5 bases each). V lost 7 bases and J 2 bases, leaving 12 bases between the germline ends. Germline V lookup: CDR1 MNHEY, CDR2 SMNVEV (reference sequence). The CDR3 totals 14 residues. CDR3 nucleotides: TGTGCCAGCACGAGTGGGGGTGCCTACAATGAGCAGTTCTTC. The encoded protein is CASTSGGAYNEQFF.

The rearrangement joins TRBV6-5 to TRBJ2-1, with D tentatively TRBD1 or TRBD2 (5 bases each). CDR3 length equals 13 residues. Per the germline V gene, CDR1 is MNHEY and CDR2 is SVGAGI. V shed 6 bases and J shed 8 bases, with 14 bases lying between them. The CDR3 coding sequence is TGTGCCAGCAGACCCCCCCCGGGGCATGAGCAGTTCTTC. Protein: CASRPPPGHEQFF.

The V and J genes are TRBV7-8 and TRBJ1-2; 8 bases match TRBD1. Germline CDR1 reads SGHVS; CDR2 reads FQNEAQ. The CDR3 totals 16 residues. Trimming at V came to 5 bases and at J to 4 bases, leaving 12 bases not matched to a gene. In DNA, the CDR3 is TGTGCCAGCAGCCAAAGGACAGGGTTCGGCTTCTATGGCTACACCTTC. Protein sequence: CASSQRTGFGFYGYTF.

This clone appeared once. The genes are TRBV27 and TRBJ1-1, with D perhaps TRBD1 (6 bases). Per the germline V gene, CDR1 is MNHEY and CDR2 is SMNVEV (reference sequence). The CDR3 is 13 residues long. The germline V and J ends were trimmed by 2 bases and 7 bases, with 11 bases remaining between them. This CDR3 is CASSLGQPDEAFF. The CDR3 nucleotides are TGTGCCAGCAGTTTAGGACAGCCTGATGAAGCTTTCTTT.

V gene TRBV6-5 combines with J gene TRBJ1-5, with D perhaps TRBD1 (6 bases). The CDR3 loop spans 16 amino acids. Trimming stripped 4 bases from V and 3 bases from J, with 16 bases between. CDR1 and CDR2 (germline): MNHEY, SVGAGI. This chain's CDR3 is CASSSRGVGDNQPQHF. The CDR3 DNA is TGTGCCAGCAGTTCGAGGGGGGTAGGAGACAATCAGCCCCAGCATTTT.

The J gene is TRBJ2-1, the V gene TRBV6-1; 9 nucleotides align to TRBD2. CDR3 length equals 17 residues. Trimming cost V 3 bases and J 1 base; bases outside gene matches: 7. Looked up from germline, CDR1 is MNHNS and CDR2 is SASEGT. The chain's CDR3 is CASSDPSAGGSYNEQFF. DNA for the CDR3: TGTGCCAGCAGTGACCCGTCAGCGGGGGGTTCCTACAATGAGCAGTTCTTC.

The V gene is TRBV9, the J gene TRBJ1-5; no definite D call. CDR3 length equals 14 residues. Trimming cost V 3 bases and J 7 bases, with 14 bases left between them. Germline CDR1 SGDLS, CDR2 YYNGEE. The DNA for the CDR3 is TGTGCCAGCAGCGCATCCACGACGGGACAGCCCCAGCATTTT. Its translation: CASSASTTGQPQHF. Complete variable domain (other parts from reference TRBV9 and TRBJ1-5): DSGVTQTPKHLITATGQRVTLRCSPRSGDLSVYWYQQSLDQGLQFLIQYYNGEERAKGNILERFSAQQFPDLHSELNLSSLELGDSALYFCASSASTTGQPQHFGDGTRLSIL.

CDR3 DNA sequence: TGTGCCAGCAGTCGCGACCGCCAGCCTGAAGCTTTCTTT. It yields the protein CASSRDRQPEAFF. This chain links TRBV11-2 with TRBJ1-1; D remains unclear. This CDR3 has 13 residues. CDR1 and CDR2 from the germline V gene are SGHAT and FQNNGV. Trimming cost V 6 bases and J 6 bases, with 14 bases left between them.

The chain links TRBV6-5 to TRBJ1-3; D may be TRBD1 (5 bases). The germline V gene encodes CDR1 MNHEY and CDR2 SVGAGI. V lost 5 bases and J lost 3, with 11 bases in between. There are 14 residues in the CDR3. The CDR3 DNA follows: TGTGCCAGCAGTGACGGGGGTGGTGGAAACACCATATATTTT. This gives the protein CASSDGGGGNTIYF.

This chain uses TRBV18 with TRBJ2-1, with D possibly being TRBD2 (5 bases). Looked up from germline, CDR1 is KGHSH and CDR2 is LQKENI. The V end was cut by 5 bases, the J end by 7 bases, with 12 bases between. This CDR3 has 13 amino acids. In nucleotides, the CDR3 is TGTGCCAGCTCATCGCGGCCGGGAAATGAGCAGTTCTTC. Translation gives CASSSRPGNEQFF.

The rearrangement links TRBV11-2 to TRBJ1-1; the D is unclear. The germline V gene encodes CDR1 SGHAT and CDR2 FQNNGV. The CDR3 consists of 13 residues. Between the trimmed V and J ends, which lost 0 bases and 6 bases, there was a span of 8 bases. CDR3 protein: CASSLDRLAEAFF. CDR3 nucleotide sequence: TGTGCCAGCAGCTTAGACCGATTGGCTGAAGCTTTCTTT.

CDR3 amino acids: CASSLEGETQYF. The CDR3 DNA is TGTGCCAGCAGCTTAGAAGGAGAGACCCAGTACTTC. This chain uses TRBV11-2 with TRBJ2-5, with D hard to call. Germline V gene lookup returns CDR1 SGHAT and CDR2 FQNNGV. Trimming took 0 bases from V and 4 from J, leaving 3 bases between them. This CDR3 spans 12 amino acids.